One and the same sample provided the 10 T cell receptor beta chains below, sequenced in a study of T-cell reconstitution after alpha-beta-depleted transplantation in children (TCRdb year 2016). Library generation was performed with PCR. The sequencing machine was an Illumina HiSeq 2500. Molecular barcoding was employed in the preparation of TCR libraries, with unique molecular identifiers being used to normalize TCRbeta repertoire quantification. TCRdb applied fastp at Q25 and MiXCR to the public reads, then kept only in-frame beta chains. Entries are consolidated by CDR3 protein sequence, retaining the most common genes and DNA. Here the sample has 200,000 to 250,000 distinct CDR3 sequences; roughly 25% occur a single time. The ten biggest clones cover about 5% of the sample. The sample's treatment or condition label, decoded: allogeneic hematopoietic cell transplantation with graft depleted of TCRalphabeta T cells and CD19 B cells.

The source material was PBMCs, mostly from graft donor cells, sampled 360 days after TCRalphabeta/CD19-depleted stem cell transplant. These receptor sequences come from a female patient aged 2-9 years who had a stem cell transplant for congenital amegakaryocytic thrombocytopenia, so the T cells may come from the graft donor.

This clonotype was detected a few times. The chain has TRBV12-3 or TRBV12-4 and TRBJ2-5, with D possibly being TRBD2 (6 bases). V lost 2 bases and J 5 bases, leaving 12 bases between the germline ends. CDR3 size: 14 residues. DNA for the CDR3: TGTGCCAGCAGTTTACTCCTAGCGATCGAGACCCAGTACTTC. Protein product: CASSLLLAIETQYF.

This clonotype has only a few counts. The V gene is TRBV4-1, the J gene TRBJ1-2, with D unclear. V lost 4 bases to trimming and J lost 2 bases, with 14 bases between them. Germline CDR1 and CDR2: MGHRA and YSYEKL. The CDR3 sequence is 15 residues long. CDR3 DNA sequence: TGCGCCAGCAGCCTTGTTGGCCTAGGGAACTATGGCTACACCTTC. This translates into CASSLVGLGNYGYTF.

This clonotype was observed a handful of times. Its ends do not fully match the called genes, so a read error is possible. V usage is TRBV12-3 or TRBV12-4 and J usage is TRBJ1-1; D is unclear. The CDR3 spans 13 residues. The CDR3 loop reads CASSLGLKDLILF. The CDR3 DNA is TGTGCCAGCAGTTTAGGGCTGAAAGACTTAATCCTCTTT.

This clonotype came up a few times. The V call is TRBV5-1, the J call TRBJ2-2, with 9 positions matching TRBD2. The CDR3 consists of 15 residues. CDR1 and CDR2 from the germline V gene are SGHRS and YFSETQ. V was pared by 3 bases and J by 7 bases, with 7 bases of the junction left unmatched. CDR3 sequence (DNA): TGCGCCAGCAGCTGGGCTAGCGGGGTCGTCGGGGAGCTGTTTTTT. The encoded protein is CASSWASGVVGELFF.

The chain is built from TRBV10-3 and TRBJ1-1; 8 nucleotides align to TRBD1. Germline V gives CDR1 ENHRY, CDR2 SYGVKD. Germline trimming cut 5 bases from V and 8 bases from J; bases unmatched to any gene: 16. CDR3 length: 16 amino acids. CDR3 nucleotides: TGTGCCATCAGTAATACATTCGGGACAGGTCCCAGAGAAGCTTTCTTT. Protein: CAISNTFGTGPREAFF.

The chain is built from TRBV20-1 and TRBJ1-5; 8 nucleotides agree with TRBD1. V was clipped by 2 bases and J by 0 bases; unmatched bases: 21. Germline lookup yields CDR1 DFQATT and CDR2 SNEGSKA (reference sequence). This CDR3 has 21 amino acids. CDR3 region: CSARSRLKIHRDRLSNQPQHF. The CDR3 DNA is TGCAGTGCTAGATCTCGCCTCAAGATCCACCGGGACAGGCTTAGCAATCAGCCCCAGCATTTT.

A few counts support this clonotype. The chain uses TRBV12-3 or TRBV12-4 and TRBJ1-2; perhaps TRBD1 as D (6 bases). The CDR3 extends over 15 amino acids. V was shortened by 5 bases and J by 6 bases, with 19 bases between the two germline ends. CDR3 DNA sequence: TGTGCCAGCAGTAACTCCGGGACACGAAGGAATGGCTACACCTTC. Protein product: CASSNSGTRRNGYTF.

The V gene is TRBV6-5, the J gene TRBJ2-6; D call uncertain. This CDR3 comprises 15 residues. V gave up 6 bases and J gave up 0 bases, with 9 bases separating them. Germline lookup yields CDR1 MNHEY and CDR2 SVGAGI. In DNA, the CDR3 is TGTGCCAGCAGCTTAACACGCTCTGGGGCCAACGTCCTGACTTTC. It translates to CASSLTRSGANVLTF.

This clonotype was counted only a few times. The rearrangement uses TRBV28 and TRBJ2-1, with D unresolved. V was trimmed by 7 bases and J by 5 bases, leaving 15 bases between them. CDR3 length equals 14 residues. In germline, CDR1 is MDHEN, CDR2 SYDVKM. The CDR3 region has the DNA TGTGCCAGCACTGATTTGGTTCCGGACAATGAGCAGTTCTTC. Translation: CASTDLVPDNEQFF.

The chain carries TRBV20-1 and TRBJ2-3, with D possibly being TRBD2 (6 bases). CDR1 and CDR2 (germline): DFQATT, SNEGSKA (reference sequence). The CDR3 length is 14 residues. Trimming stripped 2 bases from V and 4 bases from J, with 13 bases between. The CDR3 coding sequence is TGCAGTGCTAGATGGGCGGGAATCGCAGATACGCAGTATTTT. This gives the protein CSARWAGIADTQYF.